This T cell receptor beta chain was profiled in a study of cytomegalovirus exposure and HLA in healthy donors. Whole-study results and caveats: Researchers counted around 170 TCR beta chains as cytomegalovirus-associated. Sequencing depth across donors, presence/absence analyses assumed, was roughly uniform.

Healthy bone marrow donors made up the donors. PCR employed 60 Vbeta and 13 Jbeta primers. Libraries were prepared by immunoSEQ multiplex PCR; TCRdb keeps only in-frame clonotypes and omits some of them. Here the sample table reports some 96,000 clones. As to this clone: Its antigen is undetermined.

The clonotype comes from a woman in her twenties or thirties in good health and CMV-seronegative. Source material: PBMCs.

This CDR3 reads CASSALTGSGELFF. The CDR3 DNA sequence: TGTGCCAGCAGCGCCCTTACAGGGAGCGGGGAGCTGTTTTTT. The chain joins TRBV9 to TRBJ2-2; TRBD1 might be the D (6 bases). The V end was cut by 3 bases, the J end by 7 bases, with 13 bases between. Germline assignment: CDR1 SGDLS and CDR2 YYNGEE. The CDR3 has 14 amino acids.